Listed below are T cell receptor beta chains from one sample, sequenced in a study of CD8 T cells in ankylosing spondylitis. TCRdb recomputed calls from the 5' RACE reads with MiXCR, one row per CDR3 protein. Of 250,000 to 300,000 distinct CDR3 sequences in the sample, around 20% were seen once. The sample was blood, either unsorted or a sorted T cell fraction (not recorded which). Receptors were obtained from a male donor with ankylosing spondylitis or in good health (not recorded which). Both conserved end residues are trimmed from each CDR3. Each record gives: V gene, clone size, J gene, CDR3 protein. Clone size, where shown, is once, few, many, or a class for clones that have expanded.

TRBV24-1	many	TRBJ2-1	ATSRRSYNEQF
TRBV10-3	.	TRBJ2-2	AISEPQRTGTGELF
TRBV9	few	TRBJ2-3	ASSLAGHSRGTDTQY
TRBV5-1	.	TRBJ2-1	ASSSGVAGGGSPYNEQF
TRBV29-1	many	TRBJ2-5	SVEMEVLLYTQY
TRBV6-1	.	TRBJ1-5	ASLAVGVGSNQPQH
TRBV6-6	many	TRBJ1-5	ASSYGGEPQH
TRBV6-1	few	TRBJ2-5	ASSRASSVETQY
TRBV9	.	TRBJ1-2	ASSEGPSGGKDYGYT
TRBV28	few	TRBJ1-1	ASSSNREYTEAF
TRBV12-3/TRBV12-4	.	TRBJ2-1	ASSLAVPGGYNEQF
TRBV18	few	TRBJ1-5	ASSPGQGASNQPQH
TRBV20-1	many	TRBJ2-2	SARSYLANTGELF
TRBV12-3/TRBV12-4	few	TRBJ2-5	ASSYQTGTQETQY
TRBV5-6	few	TRBJ1-1	ASSMPTGSEAF
TRBV6-5	few	TRBJ2-3	ASSYGSAPTDTQY
TRBV12-3/TRBV12-4	many	TRBJ2-2	ASSYRDPPGELF
TRBV20-1	many	TRBJ2-5	SARSTIPGPPQETQY
TRBV29-1	few	TRBJ1-1	SVAKGAGADLGAF
TRBV7-6	few	TRBJ2-5	ASSLVTGYQETQY
TRBV5-1	.	TRBJ1-5	ASSLEGFGNQPQH
TRBV5-4	.	TRBJ1-6	ASSFGGISYNSPLH
TRBV5-1	.	TRBJ2-3	ASSLGLAGPSTDTQY
TRBV20-1	few	TRBJ2-1	SARETSGYNEQF
TRBV20-1	few	TRBJ2-1	SASSAGAAYNEQF
TRBV3-1	few	TRBJ1-2	ASSQLDGAGGYT
TRBV3-1	few	TRBJ2-5	ASRGLETQY
TRBV20-1	many	TRBJ2-3	SAGVVGADTQY
TRBV20-1	many	TRBJ1-5	SARAPGISNQPQH
TRBV20-1	.	TRBJ2-4	SASAQEKVVLAKNIQY
TRBV11-2	many	TRBJ1-1	ASSPRGQGSNTEAF
TRBV6-1	many	TRBJ1-6	ASRDPGLAPYNSPLH
TRBV12-3/TRBV12-4	few	TRBJ2-5	ASSLGGLAGVETQY